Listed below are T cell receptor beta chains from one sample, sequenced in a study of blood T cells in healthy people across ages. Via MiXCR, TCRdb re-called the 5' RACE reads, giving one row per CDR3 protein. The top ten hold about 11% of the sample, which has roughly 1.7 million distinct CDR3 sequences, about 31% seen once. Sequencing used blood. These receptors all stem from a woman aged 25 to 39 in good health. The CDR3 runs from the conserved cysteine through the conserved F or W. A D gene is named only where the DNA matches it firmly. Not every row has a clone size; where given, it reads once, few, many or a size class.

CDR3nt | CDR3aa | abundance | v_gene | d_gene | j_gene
TGTGCCAGCAGTTACTATGGAAATGAGCAGTTCTTC | CASSYYGNEQFF | few | TRBV6-6 | - | TRBJ2-1
TGTGCCAGCAGCCAAGTCCCCGGACATACGCAGTTCTTC | CASSQVPGHTQFF | - | TRBV3-1 | - | TRBJ2-1
TGTGCCAGCAGTTCGTTGGGAGTTTGGAATGAGCAGTTCTTC | CASSSLGVWNEQFF | few | TRBV27 | - | TRBJ2-1
TGCGCCAGCAGCGCCCGGACTTCTTCCTACAATGAGCAGTTCTTC | CASSARTSSYNEQFF | few | TRBV5-1 | - | TRBJ2-1
TGTGCCAGCAGTTTCCCAATCCGGGACAGGGCATCAACCTACGAGCAGTACTTC | CASSFPIRDRASTYEQYF | - | TRBV28 | TRBD1 | TRBJ2-7
TGCAGTGCTAGAGATCTTAAGTTCGGGCCCACTCAAGAGACCCAGTACTTC | CSARDLKFGPTQETQYF | few | TRBV20-1 | - | TRBJ2-5
TGCAGCGCTGGGGAGATCCAGTTCTTC | CSAGEIQFF | many | TRBV29-1 | - | TRBJ2-1
TGTGCCAACGCTTTTCACCTGGGGCTAGCGGGGGGGCCGGATACGCAGTATTTT | CANAFHLGLAGGPDTQYF | - | TRBV7-9 | TRBD2 | TRBJ2-3
TGCAGCGTTGAAGACCGTGGTGGACAGGGGGCCTACGAGCAGTACTTC | CSVEDRGGQGAYEQYF | many | TRBV29-1 | TRBD1 | TRBJ2-7
TGTGCCAGCAGTGAAGCGCTTGGGGGAGACACAGATACGCAGTATTTT | CASSEALGGDTDTQYF | few | TRBV2 | - | TRBJ2-3
TGCGCCAGCAGTATCGGACTCGCGGGAGCTCCCTACTCCTACGAGCAGTACTTC | CASSIGLAGAPYSYEQYF | - | TRBV10-2 | TRBD2 | TRBJ2-7
TGTGCCAGCAACGACGGGTGGACCCAGTACTTC | CASNDGWTQYF | many | TRBV6-5 | - | TRBJ2-5
TGTGCCAGCACCCCGGGACAGGGCTCTAATGAAAAACTGTTTTTT | CASTPGQGSNEKLFF | - | TRBV2 | TRBD1 | TRBJ1-4
TGTGCCAGCAGATATCGGAAACAGGGTTCAAAAGGAGGGGAAAAACTGTTTTTT | CASRYRKQGSKGGEKLFF | - | TRBV7-9 | - | TRBJ1-4
TGCAGTGCTAGAGTTTTGACTAGCAGAACTAGTTACAATGAGCAGTTCTTC | CSARVLTSRTSYNEQFF | many | TRBV20-1 | TRBD2 | TRBJ2-1
TGTGCCAGCAGCTTAATGCCAGCGGATACGCAGTATTTT | CASSLMPADTQYF | - | TRBV7-3 | - | TRBJ2-3
TGCAGTGCCCGAGAGAGGATCGGCGGGACGAACACCGGGGAGCTGTTTTTT | CSARERIGGTNTGELFF | - | TRBV20-1 | - | TRBJ2-2
TGTGCCAGCAGCTCATATTACAATGAGCGGTTCTTC | CASSSYYNERFF | - | TRBV14 | - | TRBJ2-1
TGCAGTGCTAGAGTTCTGGGGATGAACACTGAAGCTTTCTTT | CSARVLGMNTEAFF | - | TRBV20-1 | - | TRBJ1-1
TGTGCCAGCAGTTTATCGCGGGGACACCGAACCTACGAGCAGTACTTC | CASSLSRGHRTYEQYF | few | TRBV27 | - | TRBJ2-7
TGTGCCAGCAGCTTAACACAGGACGAGCTGTTTTTT | CASSLTQDELFF | few | TRBV7-9 | - | TRBJ1-4
TGTGCCAGCAGCCAAGTATCGGGGGCAAGCGGGGAGCTGTTTTTT | CASSQVSGASGELFF | - | TRBV3-1 | - | TRBJ2-2
TGCGCCAGCAGCCCCTCGGGGGCTCCCGAAGCTTTCTTT | CASSPSGAPEAFF | few | TRBV5-1 | - | TRBJ1-1
TGTGCCAGCTCCTTTGGGGGGGGAGATACGCAGTATTTT | CASSFGGGDTQYF | many | TRBV5-1 | TRBD2 | TRBJ2-3
TGTGCCAGCACAAGGCGGGAGGGCCCGGCAGATACGCAGTATTTT | CASTRREGPADTQYF | - | TRBV2 | TRBD2 | TRBJ2-3
TGCAGCGTGACTCCGGGACAGCCGAACTATGGCTACACCTTC | CSVTPGQPNYGYTF | few | TRBV29-1 | TRBD1 | TRBJ1-2
TGCAGCGTTGGGGACAGTATCTATGGCTACACCTTC | CSVGDSIYGYTF | - | TRBV29-1 | TRBD1 | TRBJ1-2
TGTGCCAGCAGTTTTCAGGCAGGGAGCTTGTCCTACAATGAGCAGTTCTTC | CASSFQAGSLSYNEQFF | few | TRBV28 | - | TRBJ2-1
TGTGCCAGCAGTTACTCTGGGACAGGGAGTATAAACTATGGCTACACCTTC | CASSYSGTGSINYGYTF | - | TRBV6-5 | TRBD1 | TRBJ1-2
TGTGCCAGCGGTCGTCCTGCCACAGATACGCAGTATTTT | CASGRPATDTQYF | - | TRBV12-3/TRBV12-4 | - | TRBJ2-3
TGTGCCAGCAGCTTGGCCTGGGACACTTACACAGATACGCAGTATTTT | CASSLAWDTYTDTQYF | few | TRBV5-8 | - | TRBJ2-3